This T cell receptor beta chain is from a study of blood T cell repertoires in COVID-19. Whole-study context: In each case, the material was cDNA or gDNA derived from T cells, B-cell-depleted T cells, or PBMCs.

Germline lookup yields CDR1 MNHNY and CDR2 SVGAGI (reference sequence). V lost 6 bases, J lost 3 bases, and 1 base stayed unmatched. The CDR3 contains 15 residues. The repertoire was sequenced with immunoSEQ multiplex PCR; TCRdb's copy has only in-frame clones and lacks some. The profile shows roughly 45,000 clones, roughly 87% of them singletons. This receptor was identified in a man in his 60s with active COVID-19. What was sequenced was peripheral blood. This sequence joins TRBV6-6 and TRBJ2-3, with 15 bases aligning to TRBD2. The CDR3: CASSGLAGGTDTQYF. For the CDR3, the DNA is TGTGCCAGCAGCGGACTAGCGGGAGGGACAGATACGCAGTATTTT.